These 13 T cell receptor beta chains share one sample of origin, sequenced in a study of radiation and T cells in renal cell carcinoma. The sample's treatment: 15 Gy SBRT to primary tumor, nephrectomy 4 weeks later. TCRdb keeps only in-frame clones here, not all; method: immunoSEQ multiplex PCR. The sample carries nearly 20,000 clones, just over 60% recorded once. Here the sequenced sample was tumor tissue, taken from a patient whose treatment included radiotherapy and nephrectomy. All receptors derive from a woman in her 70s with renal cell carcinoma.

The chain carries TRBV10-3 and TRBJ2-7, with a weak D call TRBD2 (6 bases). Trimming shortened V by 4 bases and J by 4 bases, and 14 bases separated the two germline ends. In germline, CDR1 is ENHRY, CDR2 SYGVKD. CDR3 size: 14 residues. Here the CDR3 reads CAISAGTGRYEQYF. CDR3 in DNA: TGTGCCATCAGTGCGGGGACTGGAAGATACGAGCAGTACTTC.

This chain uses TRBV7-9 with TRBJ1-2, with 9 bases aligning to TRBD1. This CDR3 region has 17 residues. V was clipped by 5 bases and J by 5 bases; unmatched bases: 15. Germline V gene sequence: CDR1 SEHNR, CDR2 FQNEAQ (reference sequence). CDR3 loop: CASSQAAGRDRVYGYTF. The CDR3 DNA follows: TGTGCCAGCAGCCAAGCCGCGGGCCGGGACAGGGTTTATGGCTACACCTTC.

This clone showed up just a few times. Here the CDR3 reads CASSASSGGARNEQFF. The CDR3 nucleotides read TGTGCCAGCAGTGCCTCTAGCGGGGGGGCCCGCAATGAGCAGTTCTTC. This chain joins TRBV2 and TRBJ2-1; 12 nucleotides agree with TRBD2. Per germline, CDR1 SNHLY and CDR2 FYNNEI. The ends lost 4 bases at V and 6 bases at J; junction bases unmatched: 7. The CDR3 loop spans 16 amino acids.

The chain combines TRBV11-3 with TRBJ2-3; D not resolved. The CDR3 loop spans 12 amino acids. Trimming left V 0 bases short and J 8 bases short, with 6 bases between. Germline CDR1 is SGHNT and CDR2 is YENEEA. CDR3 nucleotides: TGTGCCAGCAGCTTAGATAGCTCTACGCAGTATTTT. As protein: CASSLDSSTQYF.

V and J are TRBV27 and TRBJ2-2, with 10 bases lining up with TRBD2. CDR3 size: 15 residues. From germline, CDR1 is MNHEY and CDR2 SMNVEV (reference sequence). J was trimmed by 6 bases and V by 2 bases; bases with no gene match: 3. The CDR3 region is CASSLRTSGAGELFF. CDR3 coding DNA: TGTGCCAGCAGTTTAAGGACTAGCGGAGCCGGGGAGCTGTTTTTT.

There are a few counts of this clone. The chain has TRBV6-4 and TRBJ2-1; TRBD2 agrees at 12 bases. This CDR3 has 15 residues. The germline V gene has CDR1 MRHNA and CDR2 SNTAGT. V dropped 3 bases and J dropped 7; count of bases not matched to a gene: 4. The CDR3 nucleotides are TGTGCCAGCAGTGAAACTAGCGGGGGGCTTAATGAGCAGTTCTTC. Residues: CASSETSGGLNEQFF.

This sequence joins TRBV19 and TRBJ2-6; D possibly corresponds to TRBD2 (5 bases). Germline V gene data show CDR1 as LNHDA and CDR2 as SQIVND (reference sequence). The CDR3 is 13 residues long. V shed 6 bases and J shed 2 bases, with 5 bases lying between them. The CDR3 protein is CASRRAGANVLTF. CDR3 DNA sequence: TGTGCCAGTAGGAGGGCTGGGGCCAACGTCCTGACTTTC.

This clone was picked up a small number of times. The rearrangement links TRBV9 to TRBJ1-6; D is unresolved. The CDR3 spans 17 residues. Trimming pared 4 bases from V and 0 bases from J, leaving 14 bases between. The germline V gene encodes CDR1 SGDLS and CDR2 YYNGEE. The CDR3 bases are TGTGCCAGCAGCCCCCAACCGAAGAGCTCCTATAATTCACCCCTCCACTTT. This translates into CASSPQPKSSYNSPLHF.

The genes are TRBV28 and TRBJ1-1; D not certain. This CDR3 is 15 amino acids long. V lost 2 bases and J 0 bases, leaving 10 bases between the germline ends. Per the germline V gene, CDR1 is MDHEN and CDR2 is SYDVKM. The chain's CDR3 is CASSLDLGMNTEAFF. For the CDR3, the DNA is TGTGCCAGCAGTTTAGATTTGGGGATGAACACTGAAGCTTTCTTT. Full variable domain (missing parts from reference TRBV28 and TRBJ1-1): DVKVTQSSRYLVKRTGEKVFLECVQDMDHENMFWYRQDPGLGLRLIYFSYDVKMKEKGDIPEGYSVSREKKERFSLILESASTNQTSMYLCASSLDLGMNTEAFFGQGTRLTVV.

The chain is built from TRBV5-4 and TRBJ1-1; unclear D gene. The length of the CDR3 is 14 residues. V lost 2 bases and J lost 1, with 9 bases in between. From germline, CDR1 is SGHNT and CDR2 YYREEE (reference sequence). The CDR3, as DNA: TGTGCCAGCAGCTTTCAGGTAACGAACACTGAAGCTTTCTTT. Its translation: CASSFQVTNTEAFF.

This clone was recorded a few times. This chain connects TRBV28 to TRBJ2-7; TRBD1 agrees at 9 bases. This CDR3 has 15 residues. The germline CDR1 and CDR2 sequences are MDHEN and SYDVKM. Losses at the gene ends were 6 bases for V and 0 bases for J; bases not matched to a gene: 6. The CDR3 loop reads CASRGTGSRSYEQYF. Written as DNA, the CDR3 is TGTGCCAGCAGAGGGACAGGGTCGCGCTCCTACGAGCAGTACTTC.

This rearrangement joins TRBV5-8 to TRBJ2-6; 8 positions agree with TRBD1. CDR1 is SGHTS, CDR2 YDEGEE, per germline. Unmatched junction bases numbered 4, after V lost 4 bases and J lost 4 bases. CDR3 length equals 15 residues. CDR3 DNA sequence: TGTGCCAGCAGCCGACAGGGGCCCGGGGCCAACGTCCTGACTTTC. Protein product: CASSRQGPGANVLTF.

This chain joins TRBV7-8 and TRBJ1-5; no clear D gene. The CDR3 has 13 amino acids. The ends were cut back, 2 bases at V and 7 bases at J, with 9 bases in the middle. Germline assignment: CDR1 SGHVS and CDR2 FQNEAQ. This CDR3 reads CASSLRGSQPQHF. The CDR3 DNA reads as TGTGCCAGCAGCTTACGAGGGTCCCAGCCCCAGCATTTT.